This paragraph covers one T cell receptor beta chain sequence. No cognate antigen has been identified for it. No base quality values were provided; no much bigger clone lies one nucleotide off. According to the study, the label for this sample's time point signals: around 22 weeks on oral tofacitinib. The treatment or condition label of this sample denotes: oral pan-JAK inhibitor, 5-10 mg twice daily. Lesional scalp punch biopsies and peripheral blood were obtained from alopecia areata patients. PBMCs were isolated by density centrifugation and stained for CD3, CD4 and CD8, and CD4+ and CD8+ T cells were sorted on a FACSAria. The data are from a study of CD8+ T cells in alopecia areata (dated by TCRdb to between 2017 and 2018). As for the study more broadly: The treated patients, all with moderate-to-severe alopecia areata, were enrolled in an open-label pilot trial of oral tofacitinib given at 5 to 10 mg twice daily. RNA came from the PAXgene miRNA kit for fixed scalp, the miRNeasy kit for PBMCs, and the RNeasy kit for mouse skin. Scalp clonality was compared among normal scalp (n=4), patchy alopecia areata scalp (n=8), and alopecia totalis/universalis scalp (n=8). Patients stayed on tofacitinib for 6 to 18 months and then had 6 months of follow-up off drug so that delayed response and recurrence could be assessed. Scalp tissue and sorted CD4+ and CD8+ peripheral blood T cells from patchy and totalis/universalis alopecia areata patients and from healthy controls were covered by human TCRbeta sequencing. Patients on tofacitinib were biopsied at baseline and after 4 and 24 weeks of treatment, and several of the patients also had a later scalp biopsy. Amplification of TCRbeta CDR3 regions was done by immunoSEQ multiplex PCR using 35 Vbeta forward primers and 13 Jbeta reverse primers. In both human patients and the C3H/HeJ mouse model, the study applied high-throughput TCRbeta sequencing to look at T cell clonal expansion in alopecia areata. Disease severity in treated patients was measured with the SALT score, which quantifies the percentage of affected scalp surface area. Study-wide conclusions, independent of this receptor: Shared TCR sequences between patients were less evident than in mice, which may be partly attributable to HLA diversity in the patient population. During tofacitinib treatment, many expanded lesional clones remained in scalp and blood, and this persistence may partly explain relapse after treatment is stopped. Because the treated cohort was small and had only one nonresponder, larger studies are needed to examine links between baseline CD8+ expansion and response. Compared with normal scalp, lesional scalp had higher clonality and more expanded CD8+ clones, particularly in alopecia totalis/universalis, a pattern that suggests antigenic drive. Unlike mouse skin, which is dominated by gammadelta T cells, normal human skin has resident alphabeta T cells that are also sequenced, and this complicates analysis of the scalp TCR repertoire. Tofacitinib significantly decreased scalp clonality and the number of expanded CD8+ clones among the top 100 scalp clones.

Preparation of the library involved the immunoSEQ multiplex PCR assay. RNA was extracted from all samples and reverse transcribed into cDNA, which served as template for TCR sequencing. SuperScript III was used to make first-strand cDNA, primed with a 2:1 mix of oligo-dT and random hexamers. A synthetic immune receptor repertoire was used to gauge amplification bias, and whatever bias remained was removed computationally. The study's own analysis went as follows. Raw reads were preprocessed to remove errors, and CDR3 was defined according to IMGT conventions as the region from the conserved cysteine to phenylalanine. Clonality was computed as 1 minus the Shannon entropy, with the entropy normalized by log2 of the number of productive unique TCRs. Scalp TCRbeta sequences were cross-referenced with sorted blood CD4 and CD8 repertoires so that the CD4 or CD8 identity of scalp clones could be inferred. Here the immuneACCESS table is served through TCRdb, limited to in-frame sequences with V and J called. Missing clones are a known gap in these copies; in checked studies unresolved V genes cover under half, and the rest lacks a known reason. That table gives V, J and clone size, and the DNA gave D and trimming. This sample comprises 150,000 to 200,000 clones, roughly 60% of them detected only once. About 0.94% of the sample goes to the ten largest clones.

The CDR3, from cysteine to phenylalanine, totals 13 residues. Just the 39-base CDR3 DNA is kept, in frame starting at base 1. CDR1 and CDR2, looked up from the germline V gene, are SQVTM and ANQGSEA. V is clipped by 0 bases and J by 5 bases, and the sequence between their germline boundaries is 10 bases long. This sequence originates from a human donor with alopecia areata. This material consisted of CD4+ T cells sorted from blood, taken at week 24, from a patient treated with tofacitinib. This sequence uses TRBV29-1 and TRBJ1-1; the D gene is not confidently resolved. The CDR3 protein: CSVEDPRKTEAFF. The DNA is as follows: TGCAGCGTTGAAGACCCTCGTAAGACTGAAGCTTTCTTT.